This TCR beta chain was identified in a study of Ad26.COV2.S vaccination and SARS-CoV-2 variants. At the level of the study: The Ad26.COV2.S arm of the COV1001 trial was where the donor was placed. In the study, Ad26.COV2.S was injected intramuscularly once, or twice 56 days apart.

Study-wide results and caveats: Vaccinees showed greater spike-specific TCR breadth than placebo recipients.

Sequencing was performed with immunoSEQ multiplex PCR; in TCRdb, only in-frame clones are kept and a portion is missing. Of fewer than 900,000 clones listed, about 90% were seen once; the top ten hold roughly 1.5%. Noted treatment: approximately 18 received Ad26.COV2.S at low or high dose, single or two shots; a few received placebo; per-sample allocation not given. Collection of samples fell on day 63 after the first vaccine or placebo injection. The germline gives CDR1 MNHEY, CDR2 SMNVEV (reference sequence). The V segment lost 4 bases and the J segment 7 bases; nucleotides outside the gene matches: 1. This CDR3 region has 13 residues. There are a few counts of this clone. What it binds is unknown.

The input for sequencing was peripheral blood, taken in a trial of Ad26.COV2.S vaccine versus placebo. This receptor was taken from a person aged 18-60 years who received the Ad26.COV2.S COVID-19 vaccine or a placebo. The J gene is TRBJ1-6, the V gene TRBV27; the match to TRBD1 covers 7 bases. Written as DNA, the CDR3 is TGTGCCAGCAGTTCGACAGGGAATTCACCCCTCCACTTT. This encodes CASSSTGNSPLHF.